This entry features one T cell receptor (beta chain) sequence. These data come from a study of blood T cell repertoires in COVID-19. Study overall: There were acute and convalescent COVID-19 samples, and they came from the United States, Italy and Spain. From T cells, B-cell-depleted T cells, or PBMCs came the material, which was cDNA or gDNA.

This CDR3 contains 16 residues. Patients at the Seattle site were enrolled during active infection and followed longitudinally. Source study methods: Using reference gene primer amplification, nucleated cell counts were estimated. Only in-frame clones appear in the TCRdb table, and some are missing; sequencing was by immunoSEQ multiplex PCR. That table is the source of V, J and clone size, and D and trimming were worked out from the DNA. Of tens of thousands of clones in the sample, around 90% were seen once. The rearrangement joins TRBV21-1 to TRBJ2-3; TRBD2 was called by the table and not checked on the DNA. TRBV21-1 is flagged as a pseudogene. The clonotype was recovered from a man between 60 and 75 years old with COVID-19, enrolled during active disease. Sequenced input: peripheral blood. The DNA of the CDR3 is TGTGCCAGCAGCAAACCCGCTAGCGGGGTCACAGATACGCAGTATTTT. This encodes CASSKPASGVTDTQYF.